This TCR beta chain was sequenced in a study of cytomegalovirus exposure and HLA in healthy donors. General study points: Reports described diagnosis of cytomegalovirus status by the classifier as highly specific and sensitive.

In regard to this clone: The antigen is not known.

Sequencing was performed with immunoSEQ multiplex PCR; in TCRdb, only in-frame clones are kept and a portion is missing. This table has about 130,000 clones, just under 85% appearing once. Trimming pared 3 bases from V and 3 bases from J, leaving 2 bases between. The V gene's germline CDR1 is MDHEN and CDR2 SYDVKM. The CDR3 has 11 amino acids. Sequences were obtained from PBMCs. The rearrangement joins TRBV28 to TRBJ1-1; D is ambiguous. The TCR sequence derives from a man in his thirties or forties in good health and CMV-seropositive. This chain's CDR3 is CASSFDTEAFF. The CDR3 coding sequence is TGTGCCAGCAGTTTCGACACTGAAGCTTTCTTT. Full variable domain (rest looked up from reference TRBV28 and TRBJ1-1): DVKVTQSSRYLVKRTGEKVFLECVQDMDHENMFWYRQDPGLGLRLIYFSYDVKMKEKGDIPEGYSVSREKKERFSLILESASTNQTSMYLCASSFDTEAFFGQGTRLTVV.